This entry is about one TCR beta chain. This receptor's antigen is unknown. The sample holds no much larger clone one base away, and base qualities are not on file. The CDR3 sequence holds 14 residues, the cysteine and phenylalanine included. Only the CDR3 DNA is retained, 42 bases long and in frame from the first base. Trimming accounts for 6 bases at V and 1 base at J, while the number of junction bases matched to no gene is 5. CDR1 and CDR2, looked up from the germline V gene, are SGHTA and FQGNSA. Libraries were made using the immunoSEQ multiplex PCR assay. The multiplex PCR relied on a mix of 60 forward primers for TCR Vbeta segments and 13 reverse primers for TCR Jbeta segments. Amplification of the CDR3 region of rearranged TCR beta genes was performed with a multiplex PCR assay on genomic DNA. Amplified TCR beta libraries were sequenced as 87-base-pair reads on the Illumina HiSeq System. The original methods were these. In a later analysis, some 80 million unique TCR beta chains were counted across the approximately 670 repertoires, and approximately 11 million of these chains were shared by at least two donors. A nearest-neighbor algorithm error-corrected the raw reads and collapsed the reads into unique sequences, merging closely related sequences to remove PCR and sequencing errors. V, D and J gene segments were assigned by aligning CDR3 sequences to IMGT reference sequences. For a sequence to be retained, a match of at least six nucleotides was required to both a V gene segment and a J gene segment. Rearrangements were called productive when the CDR3 lacked stop codons and stayed in frame with V and J; all others were non-productive. Following IMGT convention, CDR3 was defined as the stretch from the second conserved V-encoded cysteine to the conserved J-encoded phenylalanine. In an earlier analysis of more than 550 of the donors, sequences lacking an unambiguous match to a single V gene segment were excluded. In an earlier analysis of about 590 of the donors, a V segment was called functional when productive rearrangements were above 56.7%, and segregating when the standard deviation between donors exceeded 5%. A statistical classification framework was built for diagnosing cytomegalovirus status from the catalog of TCR beta chain sequences. V and J gene assignment, in a later analysis, came from comparing TCR nucleotide sequences with IMGT/GENE-DB human TR gene sequences. A later analysis assigned CDR3 sequences and most-parsimonious VDJ recombination scenarios with the TCRdist pipeline. In a later analysis, each TCR beta chain was defined by its CDR3 amino acid sequence together with its V-gene family, and reads without a unique V-gene family were excluded. In a later analysis, around 600 highly shared, low-generation-probability nucleotide sequences were removed to address suspected cross-contamination and a sequencing artifact. For each public chain, a later analysis derived a clonal expansion index from normalized ranks of inferred template counts within each repertoire. In a later analysis, generation probabilities were computed with a VDJ recombination model fitted to out-of-frame rearrangements, and the resulting probabilities were checked against IGoR. In a later analysis, TCR-TCR, TCR-HLA and TCR-CMV co-occurrence was scored with hypergeometric tests, and a repertoire-size bias correction was applied to TCR pairs. A later analysis estimated false discovery rates by permuting HLA or CMV assignments 20 times. In a later analysis, co-occurring TCRs were grouped with DBSCAN, and TCRdist sequence similarity was added when clustering was performed within HLA-allele-positive subsets. Repertoires with fewer than 30,000 or more than 120,000 public chains, plus five repertoires with anomalous nucleotide sharing, were excluded from co-occurrence clustering. The source is immuneACCESS, and TCRdb retained only in-frame sequences with V and J called. Part of the clones is not carried over; for the studies checked, unresolved V genes explain less than half of this, and the remainder is unexplained. V and J calls and clone size are those listed in that table; D and trimming were worked out from the DNA. Counted in this sample were roughly 100,000 clones; around 70% of them appeared once. The ten largest make up 3.2% of the sample.

The cohort consisted of approximately 670 healthy bone marrow donors. At the time of sampling, all cohort members were nominally healthy, though unrecorded immune exposures were likely present. The donor tested CMV seronegative and was one of the 352 seronegative cohort members. Each donor provided a peripheral blood sample, and peripheral blood mononuclear cells were used for TCR beta sequencing. The Qiagen DNeasy Blood Extraction Kit was used to extract genomic DNA from the blood cell samples. This entry comes from a study of cytomegalovirus exposure and HLA in healthy donors (dated by TCRdb to 2017 to 2019). General notes on the study: According to an earlier analysis of 450 to 650 of the donors, roughly 180 million T cells yielded 120 million or so unique TCR beta sequences and around 280 Gb of sequence data. About 300 gigabases of sequencing data and 70 million to 85 million unique TCR sequences were included in an early release covering 500 to 750 HLA-typed donors. The genetic ancestry cluster associated with self-reported Caucasian donors included approximately 85% of the roughly 410 genotyped donors. The aim of the study was to test whether cataloging public T cell receptors could identify signatures of past pathogen exposure. Using immunosequencing, the study profiled T cell repertoires from about 650 subjects and related those repertoires to cytomegalovirus serostatus. Besides the first cohort of approximately 710 subjects, a separate validation cohort made up of roughly 120 different subjects was used. To predict cytomegalovirus infection status, the study combined high-throughput TCR immunosequencing, statistical association of individual TCRs with disease status, and machine learning. In a later analysis, previously published TCR beta repertoires from roughly 710 donors were re-analyzed and high-resolution HLA genotyping was added so that TCR occurrence patterns could be studied. Rather than drawing on any new phenotypic data, the later analysis identified candidate immune exposures from TCR beta sequences and the way those sequences occurred across donors. To decide whether each TCR beta V gene segment behaved as functional or pseudogenic, an earlier analysis of some 570 of the donors relied on high-throughput TCR beta sequencing. Donor age, sex, ethnicity and CMV serostatus were compiled alongside the repertoire data. A later genetic analysis used genome-wide SNP genotypes for about 60% of the roughly 700 donors, treating that subset as a discovery cohort. Every discovery cohort repertoire had been produced on one sequencing platform. Class I and class II HLA loci were covered by the typing at four-digit resolution. Typing coverage differed by locus: A, B, C, DRB1 and DQB1 were typed in roughly 620-640 donors, DQA1 in 522, DPA1 in 600 to 610, and DPB1 in 450 to 480. Because of strong linkage in the cohort, a handful of DR-DQ haplotypes were treated as single units for association and clustering. On average, around 230,000 unique TCR beta nucleotide sequences were sequenced per donor among 398 genotyped donors of the cohort, with approximately 18% of those sequences being non-productive. Overall study outcomes, separate from this receptor: In vitro tests confirmed that three of the cytomegalovirus-associated TCR beta chains recognize cytomegalovirus antigens. The earlier analysis of 587 of the donors excluded approximately 15 rarely observed V segments, including chromosome 9 orphons, because counts were too low. Broadly in line with IMGT annotations, most TCR beta V segments showed up in productive rearrangements about 87% or about 30% of the time in an earlier analysis of a few hundred of the donors. Compared with the roughly 700-donor mean, donors in an Asian-associated ancestry cluster had fewer N-insertions in productive TCRs, according to a later genetic analysis. The classifier was reported to diagnose cytomegalovirus status with high specificity and sensitivity in both the original and validation cohorts. In a later analysis, several top co-occurrence clusters were reported to appear linked to parvovirus B19, influenza, CMV and Epstein-Barr virus. A later analysis found that HLA-associated TCR beta chains were more clonally expanded and had lower generation probabilities than equally common non-associated chains. Because some donors lacked HLA typing at each locus, the association tests relied only on the typed subset. Correlated functional status among segregating V segments might reflect linkage disequilibrium, but an unknown experimental factor could not be ruled out. According to a later analysis, TCR association rates differed among HLA loci, with DRB1 alleles showing the most associated TCRs and HLA-C alleles showing the fewest. Most TCR sequences were seen in very few donors, while some public TCRs were found in many individuals. Assigning TCR associations to individual alleles was difficult when HLA alleles, especially DR and DQ, strongly co-occurred. CMV serostatus was the only immune exposure information available for the cohort. The 87-base-pair reads could not distinguish some IMGT-functional V segments, including TRBV6-2 and TRBV6-3, so those segments were excluded. V-gene and J-gene trimming of TCR beta chains was associated with a missense DCLRE1C variant in a later genetic analysis, and the association was replicated in an independent cohort. This cohort had only TCR beta chains sequenced, and the lack of alpha or paired-chain data limited which features could be detected. The study gave a list of 150 to 200 TCR beta chains associated with cytomegalovirus. Sequencing depth was assumed to be roughly uniform across donors in the presence/absence analyses, though that assumption may not hold. It was suggested by the authors that the approach could potentially be generalized to other disease states and immunological phenotypes. According to a later analysis, most CMV-associated TCR beta chains appeared to be HLA-restricted, and the HLA associations seemed to be driven largely by CMV exposure. A further reported finding was that TCR beta sequences accurately predicted the HLA-A and HLA-B alleles for most subjects in the first cohort. A cluster of highly shared sequence variants was judged likely to be a technical artifact of the sequencing pipeline. In a later analysis, 16,951 TCR beta sequences were associated with specific HLA alleles at a false discovery rate of 0.05.

Sample: PBMCs. The source is a man aged 30 to 39 in good health and CMV-seronegative. The sequence is built from TRBV7-2 and TRBJ2-7, with 8 bases aligning to TRBD1. The DNA sequence follows: TGTGCCAGCAGATCAGGGGGCGGGTCCTACGAGCAGTACTTC. Its protein is CASRSGGGSYEQYF.